Sequencing of this TCR beta chain was carried out in a study of graft-versus-host responses after intestinal transplantation. Study overall: As for transplant type, recipients had multivisceral, liver-intestinal, or isolated intestinal grafts.

Of note for this clone: Antigen specificity is unknown.

General study findings and limits: Graft-versus-host to host-versus-graft clonal ratios in allografts were high in patients with graft-donor T cell macrochimerism. Early declines in HvG clones that occurred post-transplant were associated with peak circulating GvH clone levels.

J gave up 1 base and V 2 bases, and 7 bases lay outside the gene matches. Per germline, CDR1 MDHEN and CDR2 SYDVKM. CDR3 length: 17 amino acids. Profiling relied on immunoSEQ multiplex PCR, and the TCRdb table lists in-frame clones only, not all of them. The sample records roughly 64,000 clones, more than 85% being singletons. This sample comprised unstimulated CD8+ T cells sorted from spleen or lymph node cells, obtained before transplant. This clonotype was obtained from a human donor who was the organ donor for an intestinal transplant. The chain recombines TRBV28 with TRBJ2-2; TRBD2 aligns across 7 bases. The CDR3 nucleotides are TGTGCCAGCAGTTTACCCCTAGCGGTTAGGAACACCGGGGAGCTGTTTTTT. It yields the protein CASSLPLAVRNTGELFF.